Reported below is one T cell receptor beta chain. This sample stems from a study of PD-1 blockade in mismatch repair-deficient tumors. Across the whole study: All were previously treated, progressing patients with eleven to twelve mismatch repair-deficient cancer types.

V shed 7 bases and J shed 0 bases, with 33 bases lying between them. The germline V gene has CDR1 LNHDA and CDR2 SQIVND (reference sequence). The CDR3 runs to 21 residues. Only in-frame clones appear in the TCRdb table, and some are missing; sequencing was by immunoSEQ multiplex PCR. This sample carries about 130,000 clones, roughly 86% of them seen once, and the ten largest clones take approximately 12%. Three pembrolizumab responders had their TCRs sequenced. V and J are TRBV19 and TRBJ1-2; a possible D gene is TRBD1 (5 bases). Source: peripheral blood, taken 72 weeks after starting pembrolizumab. This clonotype originated in an adult with mismatch repair-deficient cancer. DNA of the CDR3: TGTGCCAGTACATCAGGGCTATGGTCTCAAGATCGGCATAAAACTAACTATGGCTACACCTTC. Translating it yields CASTSGLWSQDRHKTNYGYTF.